This TCR beta chain was retrieved from a study of blood T cell repertoires in COVID-19. Across the study: Acute and convalescent COVID-19 samples came from the United States, Italy and Spain. PBMCs, B-cell-depleted T cells, or T cells were the source of the cDNA or gDNA that made up the material.

Original processing methods: Estimates of nucleated cell counts were drawn from the amplification of reference gene primers. Data came from immunoSEQ multiplex PCR; TCRdb stores just in-frame clones and leaves some out. D and trimming come from the DNA, and the V and J calls and clone size come from that table. The sample yields 130,000 to 150,000 clones, roughly 82% seen once. The V segment lost 4 bases and the J segment 9 bases; nucleotides outside the gene matches: 9. CDR3 length: 14 residues. CDR1 is LNHDA, CDR2 SQIVND, per germline (reference sequence). The specimen was peripheral blood. The sequence was collected from a human donor with acute or convalescent COVID-19. The donor label of this sample is uncertain. The chain couples TRBV19 to TRBJ2-1; 7 bases match TRBD1. In nucleotides, the CDR3 is TGTGCCAGTAGTAGTAGCCAGGGGGTTGCTGAGCAGTTCTTC. It codes for CASSSSQGVAEQFF.